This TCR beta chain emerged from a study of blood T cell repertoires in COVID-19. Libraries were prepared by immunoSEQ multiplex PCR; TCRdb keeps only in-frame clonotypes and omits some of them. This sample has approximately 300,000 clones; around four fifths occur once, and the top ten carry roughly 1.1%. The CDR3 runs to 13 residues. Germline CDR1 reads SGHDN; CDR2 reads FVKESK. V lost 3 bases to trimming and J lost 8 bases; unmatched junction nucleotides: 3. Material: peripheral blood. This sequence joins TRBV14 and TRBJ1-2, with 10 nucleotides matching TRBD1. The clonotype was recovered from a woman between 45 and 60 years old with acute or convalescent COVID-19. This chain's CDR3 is CASSQGTGDGYTF. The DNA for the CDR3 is TGTGCCAGCAGCCAGGGGACAGGGGACGGCTACACCTTC. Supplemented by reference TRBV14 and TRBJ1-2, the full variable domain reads EAGVTQFPSHSVIEKGQTVTLRCDPISGHDNLYWYRRVMGKEIKFLLHFVKESKQDESGMPNNRFLAERTGGTYSTLKVQPAELEDSGVYFCASSQGTGDGYTFGSGTRLTVV.